The T cell receptor (beta chain) under discussion was sequenced for a study of blood T cell repertoires in COVID-19. Study background: Material from acute and convalescent COVID-19 was sourced from the United States, Italy and Spain.

In the authors' methods: Reference gene primer amplification gave nucleated cell count estimates. TCRdb's table, derived via immunoSEQ multiplex PCR, lists solely in-frame clones and lacks some. V and J calls and clone size are those listed in that table; D and trimming were worked out from the DNA. The sample includes 100,000 to 150,000 clones, just over 85% of them seen just once. The V gene's germline CDR1 is ENHRY and CDR2 SYGVKD. V shed 3 bases, J shed 3 bases, and the junction held 4 bases outside the gene matches. CDR3 length: 16 amino acids. The V call is TRBV10-3, the J call TRBJ2-5, with 13 bases lining up with TRBD2. Specimen: peripheral blood. This sequence was found in a woman aged 45-60 years with active or convalescent COVID-19. This chain's CDR3 is CAISDPTSGRKETQYF. CDR3 DNA: TGTGCCATCAGTGACCCGACTAGCGGGAGGAAAGAGACCCAGTACTTC.